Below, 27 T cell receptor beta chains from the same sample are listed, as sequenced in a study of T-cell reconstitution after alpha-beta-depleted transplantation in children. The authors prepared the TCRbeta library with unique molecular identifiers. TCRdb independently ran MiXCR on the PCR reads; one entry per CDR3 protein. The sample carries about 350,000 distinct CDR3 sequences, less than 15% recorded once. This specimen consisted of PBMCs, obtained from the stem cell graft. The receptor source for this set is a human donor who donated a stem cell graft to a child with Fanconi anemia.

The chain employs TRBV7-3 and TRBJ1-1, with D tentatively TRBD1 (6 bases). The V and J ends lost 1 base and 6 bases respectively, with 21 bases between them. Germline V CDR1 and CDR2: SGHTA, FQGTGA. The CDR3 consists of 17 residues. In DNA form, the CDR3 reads TGTGCCAGCAGCTTAATATCAATTGGTGGGGGGCGGGCTGAAGCTTTCTTT. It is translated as CASSLISIGGGRAEAFF.

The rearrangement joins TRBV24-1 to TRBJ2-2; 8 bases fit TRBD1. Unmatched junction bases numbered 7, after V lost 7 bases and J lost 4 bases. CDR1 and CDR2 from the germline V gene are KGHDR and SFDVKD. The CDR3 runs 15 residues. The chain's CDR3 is CATSLTGVGTGELFF. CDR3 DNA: TGTGCCACCAGCCTGACAGGGGTCGGCACCGGGGAGCTGTTTTTT.

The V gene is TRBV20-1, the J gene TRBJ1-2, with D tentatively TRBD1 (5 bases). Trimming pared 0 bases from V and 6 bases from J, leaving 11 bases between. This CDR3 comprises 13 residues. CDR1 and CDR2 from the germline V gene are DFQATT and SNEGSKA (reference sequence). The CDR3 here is CSARDWGEDGYTF. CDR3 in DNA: TGCAGTGCTAGAGATTGGGGGGAGGATGGCTACACCTTC.

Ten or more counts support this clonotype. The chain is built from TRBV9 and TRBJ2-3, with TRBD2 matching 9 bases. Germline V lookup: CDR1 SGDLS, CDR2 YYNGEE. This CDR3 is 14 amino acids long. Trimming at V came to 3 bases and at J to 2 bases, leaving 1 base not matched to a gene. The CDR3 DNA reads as TGTGCCAGCAGCGAGCGGGGGGACACAGATACGCAGTATTTT. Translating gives CASSERGDTDTQYF. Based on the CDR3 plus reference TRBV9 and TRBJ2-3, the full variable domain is DSGVTQTPKHLITATGQRVTLRCSPRSGDLSVYWYQQSLDQGLQFLIQYYNGEERAKGNILERFSAQQFPDLHSELNLSSLELGDSALYFCASSERGDTDTQYFGPGTRLTVL.

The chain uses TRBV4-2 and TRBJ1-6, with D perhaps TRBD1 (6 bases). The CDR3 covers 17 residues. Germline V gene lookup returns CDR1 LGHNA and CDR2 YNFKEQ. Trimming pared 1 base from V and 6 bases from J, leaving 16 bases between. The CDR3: CASSQAHRSGANSPLHF. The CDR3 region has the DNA TGTGCCAGCAGCCAAGCCCATAGGTCAGGGGCTAATTCACCCCTCCACTTT.

CDR3 DNA: TGTGCCAGCTCACCGAGAAGCGGGGGGACAGATACGCAGTATTTT. Translated: CASSPRSGGTDTQYF. The chain couples TRBV18 to TRBJ2-3, with 9 bases aligning to TRBD2. V shed 3 bases, J shed 3 bases, and the junction held 4 bases outside the gene matches. Germline CDR1 KGHSH, CDR2 LQKENI. The CDR3 contains 15 residues.

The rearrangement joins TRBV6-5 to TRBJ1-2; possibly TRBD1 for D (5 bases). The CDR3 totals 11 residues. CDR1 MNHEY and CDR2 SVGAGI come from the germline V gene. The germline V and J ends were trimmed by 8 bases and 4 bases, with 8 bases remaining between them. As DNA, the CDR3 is TGTGCCAGCTTTGGGGCCTATGGCTACACCTTC. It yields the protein CASFGAYGYTF.

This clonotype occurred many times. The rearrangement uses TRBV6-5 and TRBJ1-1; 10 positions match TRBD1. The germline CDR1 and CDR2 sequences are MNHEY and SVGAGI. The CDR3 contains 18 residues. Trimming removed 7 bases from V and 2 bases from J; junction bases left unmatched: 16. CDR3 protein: CASKPGTGTGALNTEAFF. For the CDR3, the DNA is TGTGCCAGCAAGCCAGGAACCGGGACAGGGGCGTTAAACACTGAAGCTTTCTTT.

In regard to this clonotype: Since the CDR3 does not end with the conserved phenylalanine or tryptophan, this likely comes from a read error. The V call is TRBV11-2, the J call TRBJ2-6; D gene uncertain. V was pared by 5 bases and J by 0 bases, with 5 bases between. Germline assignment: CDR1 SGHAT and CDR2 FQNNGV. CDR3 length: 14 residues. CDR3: CASSHLSGANVLTL. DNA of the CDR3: TGTGCCAGCAGCCATCTCTCTGGGGCCAACGTCCTGACTCTC.

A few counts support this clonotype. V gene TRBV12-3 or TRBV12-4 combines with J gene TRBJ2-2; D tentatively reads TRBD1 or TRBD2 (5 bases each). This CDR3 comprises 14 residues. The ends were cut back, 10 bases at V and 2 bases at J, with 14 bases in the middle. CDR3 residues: CATFRGGNTGELFF. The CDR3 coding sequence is TGTGCCACCTTCCGGGGCGGTAACACCGGGGAGCTGTTTTTT.

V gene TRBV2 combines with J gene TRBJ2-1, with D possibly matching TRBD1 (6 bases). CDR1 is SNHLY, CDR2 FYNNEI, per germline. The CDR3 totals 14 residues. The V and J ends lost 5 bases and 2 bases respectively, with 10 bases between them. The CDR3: CASSQDSTYNEQFF. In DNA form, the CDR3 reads TGTGCCAGCAGTCAGGACAGCACCTACAATGAGCAGTTCTTC. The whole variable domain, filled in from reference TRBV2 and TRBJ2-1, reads EPEVTQTPSHQVTQMGQEVILRCVPISNHLYFYWYRQILGQKVEFLVSFYNNEISEKSEIFDDQFSVERPDGSNFTLKIRSTKLEDSAMYFCASSQDSTYNEQFFGPGTRLTVL.

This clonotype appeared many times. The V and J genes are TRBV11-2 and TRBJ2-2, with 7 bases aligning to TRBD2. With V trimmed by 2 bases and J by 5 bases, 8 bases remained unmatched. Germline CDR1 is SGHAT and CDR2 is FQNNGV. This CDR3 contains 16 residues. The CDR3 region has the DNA TGTGCCAGCAGCTTACGTGGGGGGGTATTGACCGGGGAGCTGTTTTTT. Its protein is CASSLRGGVLTGELFF. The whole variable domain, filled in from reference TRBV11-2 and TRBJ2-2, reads EAGVAQSPRYKIIEKRQSVAFWCNPISGHATLYWYQQILGQGPKLLIQFQNNGVVDDSQLPKDRFSAERLKGVDSTLKIQPAKLEDSAVYLCASSLRGGVLTGELFFGEGSRLTVL.

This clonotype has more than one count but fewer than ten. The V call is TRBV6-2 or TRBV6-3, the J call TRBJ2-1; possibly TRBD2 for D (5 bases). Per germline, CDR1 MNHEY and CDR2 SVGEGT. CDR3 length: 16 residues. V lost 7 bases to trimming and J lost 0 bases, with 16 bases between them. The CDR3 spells CASKVDAGDSYNEQFF. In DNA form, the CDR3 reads TGTGCCAGCAAAGTCGATGCGGGCGACTCCTACAATGAGCAGTTCTTC.

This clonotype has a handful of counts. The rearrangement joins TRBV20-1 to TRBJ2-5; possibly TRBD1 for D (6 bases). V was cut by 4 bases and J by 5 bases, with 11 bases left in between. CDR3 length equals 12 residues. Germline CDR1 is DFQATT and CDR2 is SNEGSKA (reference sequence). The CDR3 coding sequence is TGCAGTGCTAACACAGGGCGGGAGACCCAGTACTTC. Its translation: CSANTGRETQYF.

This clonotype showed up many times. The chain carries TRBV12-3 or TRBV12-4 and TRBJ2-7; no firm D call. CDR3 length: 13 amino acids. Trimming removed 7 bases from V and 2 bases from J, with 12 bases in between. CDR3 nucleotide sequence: TGTGCCAGCACCCTACACGGAACCTACGAGCAGTACTTC. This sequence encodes CASTLHGTYEQYF.

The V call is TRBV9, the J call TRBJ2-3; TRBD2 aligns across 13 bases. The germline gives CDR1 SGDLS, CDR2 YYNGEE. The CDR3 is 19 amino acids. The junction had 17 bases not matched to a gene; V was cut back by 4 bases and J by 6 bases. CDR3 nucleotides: TGTGCCAGCAGCCAAACTAGCGGGGGGGCCTCCCCAGGTTGGGATACGCAGTATTTT. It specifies CASSQTSGGASPGWDTQYF.

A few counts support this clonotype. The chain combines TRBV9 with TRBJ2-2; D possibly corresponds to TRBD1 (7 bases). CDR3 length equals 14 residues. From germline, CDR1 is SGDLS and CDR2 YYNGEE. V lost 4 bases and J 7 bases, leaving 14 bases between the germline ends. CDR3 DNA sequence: TGTGCCAGCAGCCCCCAGGGGGGTAGCGGGGAGCTGTTTTTT. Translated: CASSPQGGSGELFF.

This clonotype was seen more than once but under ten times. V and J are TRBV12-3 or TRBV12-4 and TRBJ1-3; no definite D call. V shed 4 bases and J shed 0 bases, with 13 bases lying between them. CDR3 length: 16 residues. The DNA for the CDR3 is TGTGCCAGCAGTTCCACGATCGGACCCTCTGGAAACACCATATATTTT. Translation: CASSSTIGPSGNTIYF.

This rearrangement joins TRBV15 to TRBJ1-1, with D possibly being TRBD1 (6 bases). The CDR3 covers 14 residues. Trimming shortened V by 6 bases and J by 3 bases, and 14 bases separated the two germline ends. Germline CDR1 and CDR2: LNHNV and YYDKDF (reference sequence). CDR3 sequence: CATSWGAGDTEAFF. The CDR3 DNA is TGTGCCACCAGTTGGGGGGCAGGTGACACTGAAGCTTTCTTT.

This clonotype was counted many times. CDR3 nucleotide sequence: TGTGCCAGCAGCTTAGGACAGGGGTTCTACGAGCAGTACTTC. Amino acid sequence: CASSLGQGFYEQYF. The rearrangement links TRBV7-9 to TRBJ2-7; TRBD1 aligns across 8 bases. V lost 1 base, J lost 3 bases, and 2 bases stayed unmatched. This CDR3 has 14 residues. Germline V lookup: CDR1 SEHNR, CDR2 FQNEAQ (reference sequence).

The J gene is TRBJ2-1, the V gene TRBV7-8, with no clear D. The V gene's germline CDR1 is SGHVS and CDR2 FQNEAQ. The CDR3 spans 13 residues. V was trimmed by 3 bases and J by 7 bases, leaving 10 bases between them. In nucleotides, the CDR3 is TGTGCCAGCAGCTTCACAGCCGGGAATGAGCAGTTCTTC. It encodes CASSFTAGNEQFF.

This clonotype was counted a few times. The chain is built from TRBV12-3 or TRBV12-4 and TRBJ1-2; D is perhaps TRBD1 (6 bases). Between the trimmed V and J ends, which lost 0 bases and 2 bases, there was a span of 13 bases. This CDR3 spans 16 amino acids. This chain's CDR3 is CASSLARGGRNYGYTF. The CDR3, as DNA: TGTGCCAGCAGTTTAGCGCGTGGGGGGCGGAACTATGGCTACACCTTC.

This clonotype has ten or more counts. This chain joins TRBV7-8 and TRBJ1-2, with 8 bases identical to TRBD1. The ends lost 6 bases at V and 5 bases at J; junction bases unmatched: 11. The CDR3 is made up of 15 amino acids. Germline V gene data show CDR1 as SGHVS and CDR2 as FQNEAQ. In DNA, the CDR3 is TGTGCCAGCAGGCCCGGAGGACAGGGCGGATATGGCTACACCTTC. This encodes CASRPGGQGGYGYTF.

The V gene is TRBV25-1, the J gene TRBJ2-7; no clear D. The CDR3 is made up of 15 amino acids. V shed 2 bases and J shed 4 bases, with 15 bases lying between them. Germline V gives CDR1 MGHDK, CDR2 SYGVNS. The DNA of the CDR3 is TGTGCCAGCAGTGAAGGAGTGGATACCCCATACGAGCAGTACTTC. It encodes CASSEGVDTPYEQYF.

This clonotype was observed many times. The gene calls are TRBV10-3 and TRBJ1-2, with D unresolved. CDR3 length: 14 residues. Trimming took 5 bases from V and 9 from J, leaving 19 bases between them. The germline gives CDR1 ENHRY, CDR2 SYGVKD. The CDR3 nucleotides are TGTGCCATCAGTAGGAATGGTGACGGAAATAGCTACACCTTC. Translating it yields CAISRNGDGNSYTF.

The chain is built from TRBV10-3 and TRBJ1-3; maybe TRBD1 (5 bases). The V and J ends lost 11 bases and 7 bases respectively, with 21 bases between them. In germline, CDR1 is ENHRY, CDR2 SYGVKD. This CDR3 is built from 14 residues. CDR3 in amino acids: CAVRGPMRDNTIYF. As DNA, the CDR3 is TGTGCCGTACGCGGCCCGATGAGGGACAACACCATATATTTT.

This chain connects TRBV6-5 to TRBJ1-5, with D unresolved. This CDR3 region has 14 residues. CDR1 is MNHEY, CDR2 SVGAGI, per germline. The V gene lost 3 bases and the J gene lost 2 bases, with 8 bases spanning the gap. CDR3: CASSYYGGNQPQHF. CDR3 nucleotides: TGTGCCAGCAGTTATTACGGGGGCAATCAGCCCCAGCATTTT.